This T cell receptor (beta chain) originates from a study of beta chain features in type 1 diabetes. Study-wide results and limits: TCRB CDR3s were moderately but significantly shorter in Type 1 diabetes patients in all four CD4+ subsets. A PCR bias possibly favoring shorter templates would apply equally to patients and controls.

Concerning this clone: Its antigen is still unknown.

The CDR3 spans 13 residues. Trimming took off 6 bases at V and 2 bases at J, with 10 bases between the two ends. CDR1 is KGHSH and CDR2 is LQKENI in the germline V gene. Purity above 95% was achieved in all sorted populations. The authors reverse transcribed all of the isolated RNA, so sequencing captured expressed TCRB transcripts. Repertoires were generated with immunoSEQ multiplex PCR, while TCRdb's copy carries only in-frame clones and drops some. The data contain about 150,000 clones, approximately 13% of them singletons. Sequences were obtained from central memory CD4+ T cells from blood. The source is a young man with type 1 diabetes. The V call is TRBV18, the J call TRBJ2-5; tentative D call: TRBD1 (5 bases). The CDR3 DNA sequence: TGTGCCAGCTCGCCGACAGAACAAGAGACCCAGTACTTC. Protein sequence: CASSPTEQETQYF.